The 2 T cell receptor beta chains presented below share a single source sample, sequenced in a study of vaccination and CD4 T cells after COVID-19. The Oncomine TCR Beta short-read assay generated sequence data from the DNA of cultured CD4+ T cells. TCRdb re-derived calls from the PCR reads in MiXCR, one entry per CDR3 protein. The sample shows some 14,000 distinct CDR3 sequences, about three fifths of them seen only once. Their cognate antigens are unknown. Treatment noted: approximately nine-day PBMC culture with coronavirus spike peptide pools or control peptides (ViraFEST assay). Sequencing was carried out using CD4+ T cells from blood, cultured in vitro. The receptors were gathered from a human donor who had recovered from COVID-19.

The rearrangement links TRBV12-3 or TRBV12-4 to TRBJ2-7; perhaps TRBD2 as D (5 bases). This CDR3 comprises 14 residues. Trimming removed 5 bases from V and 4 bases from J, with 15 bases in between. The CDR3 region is CASSPRRTGYEQYF. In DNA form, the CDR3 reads TGTGCCAGCAGTCCTCGTCGGACGGGATACGAGCAGTACTTC.

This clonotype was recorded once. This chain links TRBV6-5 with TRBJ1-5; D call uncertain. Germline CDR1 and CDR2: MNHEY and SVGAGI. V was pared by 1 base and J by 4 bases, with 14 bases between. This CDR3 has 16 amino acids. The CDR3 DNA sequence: TGTGCCAGCAGTTACTGGACGATCCAGGAAAATCAGCCCCAGCATTTT. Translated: CASSYWTIQENQPQHF.